The T cell receptor (beta chain) described here comes from a study of cytomegalovirus exposure and HLA in healthy donors (dated by TCRdb to 2016 to 2017). About the investigation overall: An earlier analysis of under 600 of the donors reported roughly 300 Gb of sequence data and 117 million unique TCR beta sequences from around 200 million T cells. Roughly 300 gigabases of sequencing data and roughly 81 million unique TCR sequences made up an early release that covered nearly 650 HLA-typed donors. Of the roughly 390 genotyped donors, approximately 80% fell in the genetic ancestry cluster associated with self-reported Caucasian donors. The study aimed to test whether signatures of past pathogen exposure could be identified by cataloging public T cell receptors. Using immunosequencing, the study profiled T cell repertoires from 666 subjects and related those repertoires to cytomegalovirus serostatus. In addition to the first cohort of around 670 subjects, a separate validation cohort of approximately 110 different subjects was used. To predict cytomegalovirus infection status, the study brought together high-throughput TCR immunosequencing, statistical association of individual TCRs with disease status, and machine learning. A later analysis re-examined previously published TCR beta repertoires from around 670 donors and added high-resolution HLA genotyping to investigate patterns of TCR occurrence. Rather than using new phenotypic data, the later analysis identified candidate immune exposures from TCR beta sequences and from how often those sequences occurred across donors. An earlier analysis of more than 450 of the donors used high-throughput TCR beta sequencing to judge whether each TCR beta V gene segment behaved as functional or pseudogenic. Donor age, sex, ethnicity and CMV serostatus were compiled alongside the repertoire data. In a later genetic analysis, genome-wide SNP genotypes for 398 of the 666 donors were used, and that subset was treated as a discovery cohort. All discovery cohort repertoires had been generated using a single sequencing platform. HLA typing included class I and class II loci at four-digit resolution. The number of donors typed differed by locus, with about 629-630 for A, B, C, DRB1 and DQB1, around 500 for DQA1, 606 for DPA1, and some 450 for DPB1. Roughly five DR-DQ haplotypes were treated as single units for association and clustering because of strong linkage in the cohort. Among almost 400 genotyped donors of the cohort, an average of about 240,000 unique TCR beta nucleotide sequences were sequenced per donor, approximately 20% of them non-productive. The paper's findings and limits, for the study overall: Roughly uniform sequencing depth across donors was assumed in presence/absence analyses, although this assumption may not hold. While some public TCRs were present in many individuals, most TCR sequences turned up only very rarely across donors. At a false discovery rate of 0.05, a later analysis linked 16,000 or so TCR beta sequences to specific HLA alleles. Because some donors lacked HLA typing at each locus, the association tests relied only on the typed subset. In an earlier analysis of approximately 600 of the donors, most TCR beta V segments were observed in productive rearrangements about 90% or about 30% of the time, broadly matching IMGT annotations. According to a later analysis, parvovirus B19, influenza, CMV and Epstein-Barr virus appeared linked to several top co-occurrence clusters. In a later analysis, HLA-associated TCR beta chains showed more clonal expansion and lower generation probabilities than non-associated chains that were equally common. The study listed approximately 160 TCR beta chains as associated with cytomegalovirus. Immune exposure information for the cohort was limited to CMV serostatus. A further reported finding was that TCR beta sequences accurately predicted the HLA-A and HLA-B alleles for most subjects in the first cohort. A later genetic analysis associated a missense DCLRE1C variant with V-gene and J-gene trimming of TCR beta chains, and an independent cohort replicated the association. The earlier analysis of some 540 of the donors excluded around 17 rarely observed V segments, including chromosome 9 orphons, because counts were too low. In a later genetic analysis, fewer N-insertions in productive TCRs were reported among donors in an Asian-associated ancestry cluster than the roughly 700-donor mean. In both the original and validation cohorts, the classifier was reported to diagnose cytomegalovirus status with high specificity and sensitivity. Some IMGT-functional V segments, including TRBV6-2 and TRBV6-3, could not be distinguished by the 87-base-pair reads and were therefore excluded. Three of the identified cytomegalovirus-associated TCR beta chains were confirmed in vitro to be specific for cytomegalovirus antigens. In a later analysis, the rate of TCR association differed among HLA loci, with DRB1 alleles having the most associated TCRs and HLA-C alleles having the fewest. In a later analysis, most CMV-associated TCR beta chains were found to appear HLA-restricted, with HLA associations seemingly driven largely by CMV exposure. Only TCR beta chains were sequenced in this cohort, and the absence of alpha or paired-chain data limited detectable features. Assigning TCR associations to individual alleles was difficult when HLA alleles, especially DR and DQ, strongly co-occurred. A cluster of highly shared sequence variants was judged likely to be a technical artifact of the sequencing pipeline. Correlated functional status among segregating V segments might be attributable to linkage disequilibrium, but an unknown experimental factor could not be ruled out. It was suggested by the authors that the approach could potentially be generalized to other disease states and immunological phenotypes.

The cohort comprised fewer than 700 healthy bone marrow donors. At the time of sampling, all cohort members were nominally healthy, though unrecorded immune exposures were likely present. The donor tested CMV seronegative and was one of the 352 seronegative cohort members. Each donor provided a peripheral blood sample, and peripheral blood mononuclear cells were used for TCR beta sequencing. Genomic DNA was extracted from the blood cell samples with the Qiagen DNeasy Blood Extraction Kit. CDR1 and CDR2 (LNHDA, SQIVND) derive from the germline V gene (reference sequence). Measured from the cysteine to the phenylalanine, the CDR3 is 13 residues long. Kept here is only the CDR3 DNA, which spans 39 bases and is read in frame from base 1. The junction shows trimming of 2 bases on V and 5 bases on J, and the gene matches do not reach 1 base of it. This clone was observed a single time. Its target antigen remains unknown. Per-base quality was not reported, and no clone a single base away is much larger than it. Different DNA sequences within this sample yield the same CDR3.

The library was produced with the immunoSEQ multiplex PCR assay. For the multiplex PCR, a mixture combining 60 forward primers for TCR Vbeta segments and 13 reverse primers for TCR Jbeta segments was used. The CDR3 region of rearranged TCR beta genes was amplified from genomic DNA with a multiplex PCR assay. On the Illumina HiSeq System, the amplified TCR beta libraries were sequenced as 87-base-pair reads. The original methods were these. A later analysis tallied 75 million to 85 million unique TCR beta chains across the 666 repertoires, and 10 million to 11 million of those chains were shared by two or more donors. A nearest-neighbor algorithm error-corrected the raw reads and collapsed the reads into unique sequences, merging closely related sequences to remove PCR and sequencing errors. To assign V, D and J gene segments, CDR3 sequences were aligned to IMGT reference sequences. For a sequence to be retained, a match of at least six nucleotides to both a V gene segment and a J gene segment was required. A rearrangement counted as productive if the CDR3 had no stop codons and remained in frame with V and J, and every other rearrangement counted as non-productive. Following IMGT convention, CDR3 was defined as the stretch from the second conserved V-encoded cysteine to the conserved J-encoded phenylalanine. The earlier analysis of 587 of the donors excluded any sequence lacking an unambiguous match to a single V gene segment. In an earlier analysis of approximately 560 of the donors, a V segment was called functional when productive rearrangements were above 56.7%, and segregating when the standard deviation between donors exceeded 5%. A statistical classification framework was developed to diagnose cytomegalovirus status using the catalog of TCR beta chain sequences. In a later analysis, V and J genes were assigned by comparing TCR nucleotide sequences against IMGT/GENE-DB human TR gene sequences. The TCRdist pipeline was used in a later analysis to assign CDR3 sequences and most-parsimonious VDJ recombination scenarios. A later analysis defined each TCR beta chain by its CDR3 amino acid sequence plus V-gene family, and excluded reads lacking a unique V-gene family. A later analysis removed 450 to 600 highly shared, low-generation-probability nucleotide sequences to deal with suspected cross-contamination and a sequencing artifact. For each public chain, a later analysis derived a clonal expansion index from normalized ranks of inferred template counts within each repertoire. In a later analysis, generation probabilities were computed with a VDJ recombination model fitted to out-of-frame rearrangements, and the resulting probabilities were checked against IGoR. In a later analysis, hypergeometric tests were used to score TCR-TCR, TCR-HLA and TCR-CMV co-occurrence, with a repertoire-size bias correction applied to TCR pairs. A later analysis estimated false discovery rates by permuting HLA or CMV assignments 20 times. In a later analysis, co-occurring TCRs were grouped using DBSCAN, and TCRdist sequence similarity was added for clustering within HLA-allele-positive subsets. For co-occurrence clustering, repertoires with fewer than 30,000 or more than 120,000 public chains were excluded, along with a handful of repertoires with anomalous nucleotide sharing. Not all clones reach the TCRdb copy of this immuneACCESS table, which keeps in-frame sequences only. Checked studies attribute under half of the gap to unresolved V genes and leave the rest unexplained. V and J calls and clone size are copied from that table; D and trimming were computed from the DNA. The sample data list about 140,000 clones, and over 60% of these were observed just once. The ten top clones hold approximately 2% of the sample.

The TCR originated in a man younger than 45 in good health and CMV-seronegative. Input material: PBMCs. The chain couples TRBV19 to TRBJ1-1, and TRBD1 aligns with 8 junction nucleotides. DNA sequence: TGTGCCAGTAGTATAACAGGGGGGACTGAAGCTTTCTTT. Its product reads: CASSITGGTEAFF. The entire variable domain, with the stretches around the CDR3 drawn from the reference TRBV19 and TRBJ1-1 proteins, is DGGITQSPKYLFRKEGQNVTLSCEQNLNHDAMYWYRQDPGQGLRLIYYSQIVNDFQKGDIAEGYSVSREKKESFPLTVTSAQKNPTAFYLCASSITGGTEAFFGQGTRLTVV.